This TCR beta chain was found in a study of blood T cell repertoires in COVID-19. Participants in the exposed group had met a COVID-19 case in the 2 weeks before joining the study. The CDR3 extends over 17 amino acids. The protocol was immunoSEQ multiplex PCR, while the TCRdb copy is restricted to in-frame clones and leaves out a portion. The sample consists of 120,000 to 150,000 clones, approximately 80% of them appearing once. This TCR was sampled from a woman under 30 who had been exposed to COVID-19. This chain joins TRBV7-5 and TRBJ1-5; the D segment call TRBD1 is taken from the table without a DNA check. TRBV7-5 is a pseudogene segment. The sample taken for sequencing was PBMCs or T cells enriched from blood (not recorded which). CDR3 DNA: TGTGTCAGAAGCTTACCCCTTACAGGGGGGGGCAATCAGCCCCAGCATTTT. It codes for CVRSLPLTGGGNQPQHF.